This entry describes one T cell receptor beta chain. This sample stems from a study of blood T cell repertoires in COVID-19. The germline V gene has CDR1 GTSNPN and CDR2 SVGIG (reference sequence). V trimming: 0 bases; J trimming: 4 bases; junction bases outside the gene matches: 5. CDR3 length equals 15 residues. Repertoires were generated with immunoSEQ multiplex PCR, while TCRdb's copy carries only in-frame clones and drops some. The sample holds 250,000 to 300,000 clones, about nine tenths seen once. The chain joins TRBV30 to TRBJ2-2; 7 bases agree with TRBD2. Sequenced input: PBMCs or T cells enriched from blood (not recorded which). The source is a man between 18 and 35 years old who had recovered from COVID-19. CDR3 DNA sequence: TGTGCCTGGAGTGTCGGCGGGAGTGTCACCGGGGAGCTGTTTTTT. Its translation is CAWSVGGSVTGELFF.